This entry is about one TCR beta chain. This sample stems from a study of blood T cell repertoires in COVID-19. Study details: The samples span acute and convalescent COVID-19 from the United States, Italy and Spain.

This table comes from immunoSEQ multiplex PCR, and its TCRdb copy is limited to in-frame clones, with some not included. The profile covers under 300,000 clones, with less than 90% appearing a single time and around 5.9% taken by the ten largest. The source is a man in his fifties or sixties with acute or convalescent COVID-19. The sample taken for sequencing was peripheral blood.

The CDR3 bases are TGTGCCAGCAGACGGAGGGGATCGTACTATGGCTACACCTTC. Its protein product is CASRRRGSYYGYTF. The genes are TRBV6-5 and TRBJ1-2; possibly TRBD1 for D (5 bases). Trimming removed 6 bases at V and 3 bases at J, with 14 bases between. Germline V CDR1 and CDR2: MNHEY, SVGAGI. This CDR3 region has 14 residues.